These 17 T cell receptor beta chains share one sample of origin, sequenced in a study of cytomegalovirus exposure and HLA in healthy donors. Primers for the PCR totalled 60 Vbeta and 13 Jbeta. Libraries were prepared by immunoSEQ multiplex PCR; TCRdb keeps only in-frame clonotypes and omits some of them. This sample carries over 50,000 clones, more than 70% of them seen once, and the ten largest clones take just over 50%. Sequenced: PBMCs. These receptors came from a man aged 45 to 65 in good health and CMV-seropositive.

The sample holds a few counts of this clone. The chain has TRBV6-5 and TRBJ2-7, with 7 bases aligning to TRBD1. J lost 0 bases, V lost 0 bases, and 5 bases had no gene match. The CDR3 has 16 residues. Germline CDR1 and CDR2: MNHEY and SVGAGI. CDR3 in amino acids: CASSYSWTGSSYEQYF. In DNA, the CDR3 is TGTGCCAGCAGTTACTCTTGGACAGGTAGCTCCTACGAGCAGTACTTC.

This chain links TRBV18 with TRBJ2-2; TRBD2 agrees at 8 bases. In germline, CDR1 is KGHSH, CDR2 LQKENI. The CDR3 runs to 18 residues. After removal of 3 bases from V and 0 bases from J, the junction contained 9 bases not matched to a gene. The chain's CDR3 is CASSPLMAGGSNTGELFF. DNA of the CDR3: TGTGCCAGCTCACCCCTGATGGCGGGAGGCTCGAACACCGGGGAGCTGTTTTTT.

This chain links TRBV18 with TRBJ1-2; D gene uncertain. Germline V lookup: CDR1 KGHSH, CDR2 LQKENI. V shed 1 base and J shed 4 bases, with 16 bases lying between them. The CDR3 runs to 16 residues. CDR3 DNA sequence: TGTGCCAGCTCACCACAGGAGCTCTCGACCTCCTATGGCTACACCTTC. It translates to CASSPQELSTSYGYTF.

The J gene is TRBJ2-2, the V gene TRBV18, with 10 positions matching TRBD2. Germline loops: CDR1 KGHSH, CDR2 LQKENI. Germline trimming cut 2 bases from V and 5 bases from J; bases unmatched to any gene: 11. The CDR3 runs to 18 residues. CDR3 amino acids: CASSPEMVAGGRTGELFF. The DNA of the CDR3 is TGTGCCAGCTCACCAGAGATGGTAGCGGGAGGTCGGACCGGGGAGCTGTTTTTT.

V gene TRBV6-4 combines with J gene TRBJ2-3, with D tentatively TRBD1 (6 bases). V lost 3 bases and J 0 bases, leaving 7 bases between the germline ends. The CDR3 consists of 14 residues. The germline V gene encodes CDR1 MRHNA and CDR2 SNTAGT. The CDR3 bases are TGTGCCAGCAGTGAAGGGGGTAGCACAGATACGCAGTATTTT. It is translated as CASSEGGSTDTQYF.

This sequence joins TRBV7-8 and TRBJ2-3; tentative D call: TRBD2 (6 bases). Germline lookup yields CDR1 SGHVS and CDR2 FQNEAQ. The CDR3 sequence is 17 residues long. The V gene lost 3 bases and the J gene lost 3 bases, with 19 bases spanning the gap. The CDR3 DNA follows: TGTGCCAGCAGCTTCTTTTCTCGGCAGGGAGGTACAGATACGCAGTATTTT. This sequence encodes CASSFFSRQGGTDTQYF.

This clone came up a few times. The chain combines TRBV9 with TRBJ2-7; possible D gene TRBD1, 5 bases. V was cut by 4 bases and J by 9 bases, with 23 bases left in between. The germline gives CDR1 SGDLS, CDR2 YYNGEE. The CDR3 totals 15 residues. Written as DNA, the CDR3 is TGTGCCAGCAGCTCACAGGCGCCCAGCTCCCACGCGCAGTACTTC. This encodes CASSSQAPSSHAQYF.

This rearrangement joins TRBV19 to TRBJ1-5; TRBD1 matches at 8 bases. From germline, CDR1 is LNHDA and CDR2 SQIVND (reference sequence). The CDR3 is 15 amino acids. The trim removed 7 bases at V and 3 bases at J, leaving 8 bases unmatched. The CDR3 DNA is TGTGCCAGTACCCGACAGGGGTGGAACAATCAGCCCCAGCATTTT. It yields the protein CASTRQGWNNQPQHF.

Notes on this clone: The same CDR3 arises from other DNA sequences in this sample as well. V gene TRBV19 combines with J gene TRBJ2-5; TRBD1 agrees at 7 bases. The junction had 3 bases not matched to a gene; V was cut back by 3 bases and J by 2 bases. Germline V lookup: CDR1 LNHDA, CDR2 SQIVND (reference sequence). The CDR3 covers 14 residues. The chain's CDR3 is CASSIGRGQETQYF. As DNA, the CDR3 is TGTGCCAGTAGTATCGGCAGGGGGCAAGAGACCCAGTACTTC.

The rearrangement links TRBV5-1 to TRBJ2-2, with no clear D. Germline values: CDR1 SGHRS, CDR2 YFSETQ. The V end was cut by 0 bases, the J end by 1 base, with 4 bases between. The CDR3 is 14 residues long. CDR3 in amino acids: CASSLAVNTGELFF. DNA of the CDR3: TGCGCCAGCAGCTTGGCAGTGAACACCGGGGAGCTGTTTTTT.

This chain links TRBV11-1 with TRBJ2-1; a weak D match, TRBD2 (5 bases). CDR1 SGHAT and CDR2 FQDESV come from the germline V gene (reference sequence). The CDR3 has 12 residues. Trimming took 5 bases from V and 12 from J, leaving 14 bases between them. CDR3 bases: TGTGCCAGCAGCCAGAACAGCGGTGGGCAGTTCTTC. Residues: CASSQNSGGQFF.

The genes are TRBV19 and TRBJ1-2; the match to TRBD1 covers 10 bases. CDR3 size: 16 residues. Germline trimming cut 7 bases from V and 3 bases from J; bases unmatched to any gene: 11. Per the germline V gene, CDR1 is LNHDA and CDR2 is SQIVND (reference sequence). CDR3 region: CASTHTGTGAYYGYTF. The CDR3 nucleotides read TGTGCCAGTACTCACACCGGGACAGGGGCGTACTATGGCTACACCTTC.

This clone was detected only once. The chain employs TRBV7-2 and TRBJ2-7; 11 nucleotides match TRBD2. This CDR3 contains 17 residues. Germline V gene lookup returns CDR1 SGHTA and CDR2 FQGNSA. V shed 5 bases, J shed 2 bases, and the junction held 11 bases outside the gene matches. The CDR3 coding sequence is TGTGCCAGCAGCCAAGCCGCGATAGCGGGGGGGCCCTACGAGCAGTACTTC. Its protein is CASSQAAIAGGPYEQYF.

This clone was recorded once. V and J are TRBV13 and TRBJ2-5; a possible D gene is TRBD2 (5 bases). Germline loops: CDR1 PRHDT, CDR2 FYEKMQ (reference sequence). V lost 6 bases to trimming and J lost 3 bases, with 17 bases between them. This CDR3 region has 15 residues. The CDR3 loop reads CASRYEGGGEETQYF. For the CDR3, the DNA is TGTGCCAGCAGATACGAGGGCGGTGGGGAAGAGACCCAGTACTTC.

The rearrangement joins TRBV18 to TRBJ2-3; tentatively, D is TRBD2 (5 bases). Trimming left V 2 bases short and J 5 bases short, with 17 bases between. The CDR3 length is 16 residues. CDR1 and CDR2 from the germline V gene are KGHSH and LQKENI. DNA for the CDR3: TGTGCCAGCTCACCAGGGATGAGGGATCGGCGAGATACGCAGTATTTT. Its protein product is CASSPGMRDRRDTQYF. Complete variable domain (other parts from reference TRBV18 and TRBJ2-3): NAGVMQNPRHLVRRRGQEARLRCSPMKGHSHVYWYRQLPEEGLKFMVYLQKENIIDESGMPKERFSAEFPKEGPSILRIQQVVRGDSAAYFCASSPGMRDRRDTQYFGPGTRLTVL.

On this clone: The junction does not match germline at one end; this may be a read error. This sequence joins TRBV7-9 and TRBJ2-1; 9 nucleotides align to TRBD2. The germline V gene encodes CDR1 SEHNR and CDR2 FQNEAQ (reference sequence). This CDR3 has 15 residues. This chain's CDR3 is CSSSFAGGGLDEQFF. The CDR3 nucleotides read TGTTCCAGCAGTTTCGCGGGAGGGGGGCTCGATGAGCAGTTCTTC.

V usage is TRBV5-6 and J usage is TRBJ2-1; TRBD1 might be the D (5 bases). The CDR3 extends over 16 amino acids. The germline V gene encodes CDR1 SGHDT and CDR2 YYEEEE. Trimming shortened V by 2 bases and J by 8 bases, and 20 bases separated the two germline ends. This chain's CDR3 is CASSFRSLHRGDEQFF. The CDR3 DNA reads TGTGCCAGCAGCTTTAGATCCCTTCATAGGGGCGATGAGCAGTTCTTC.